A single sample gave rise to the 18 T cell receptor beta chains below, sequenced in a study of Ad26.COV2.S vaccination and SARS-CoV-2 variants. Assay: immunoSEQ multiplex PCR; the TCRdb copy retains only in-frame clones and omits some. The sample includes over 300,000 clones, 83% of them seen just once. Treatment meaning: some 20 received Ad26.COV2.S at low or high dose, single or two shots; about 5 received placebo; per-sample allocation not given. Sample collection was performed on day 63 after the first vaccine or placebo injection. This specimen was peripheral blood, taken in a trial of Ad26.COV2.S vaccine versus placebo. The receptors were sampled from a person between 18 and 65 years old who received the Ad26.COV2.S COVID-19 vaccine or a placebo.

V usage is TRBV7-9 and J usage is TRBJ1-2; 7 bases agree with TRBD1. The CDR3 contains 17 residues. Germline trimming cut 0 bases from V and 0 bases from J; bases unmatched to any gene: 7. Germline values: CDR1 SEHNR, CDR2 FQNEAQ (reference sequence). The CDR3 DNA follows: TGTGCCAGCAGCTTAGCGCTAAGACAGGGAGCTAACTATGGCTACACCTTC. It yields the protein CASSLALRQGANYGYTF.

This chain uses TRBV12-5 with TRBJ1-1; TRBD1 matches at 9 bases. J lost 4 bases, V lost 5 bases, and 2 bases had no gene match. The CDR3 loop spans 13 amino acids. Germline-derived CDR1 and CDR2 are LGHNT and FRNRAP. CDR3 sequence: CASGVQGATEAFF. The CDR3, as DNA: TGTGCTAGTGGTGTACAGGGGGCCACTGAAGCTTTCTTT. Variable domain in full (rest from reference TRBV12-5 and TRBJ1-1): DARVTQTPRHKVTEMGQEVTMRCQPILGHNTVFWYRQTMMQGLELLAYFRNRAPLDDSGMPKDRFSAEMPDATLATLKIQPSEPRDSAVYFCASGVQGATEAFFGQGTRLTVV.

The chain couples TRBV6-2 or TRBV6-3 to TRBJ2-2; D unresolved. The CDR3 loop spans 15 amino acids. Trimming removed 2 bases from V and 1 base from J, with 8 bases in between. Germline assignment: CDR1 MNHEY and CDR2 SVGEGT. The CDR3 sequence: CASSYGYRNTGELFF. In nucleotides, the CDR3 is TGTGCCAGCAGTTACGGGTACAGGAACACCGGGGAGCTGTTTTTT.

This clone was observed a few times. J is TRBJ1-6 and V is TRBV25-1, with D possibly TRBD1 on 6 matching bases. Trimming took 5 bases from V and 7 from J, leaving 15 bases between them. The CDR3 is made up of 15 amino acids. Germline CDR1 reads MGHDK; CDR2 reads SYGVNS. This CDR3 is CASSRAGAYNSPLHF. CDR3 DNA: TGTGCCAGCAGTCGGGCAGGGGCGTACAATTCACCCCTCCACTTT.

This clone has only one observation. The V call is TRBV7-6, the J call TRBJ2-2; 10 positions match TRBD2. The V and J ends lost 5 bases and 0 bases, in that order; junction bases with no gene match: 3. The CDR3 is 16 amino acids. CDR1 and CDR2 from the germline V gene are SGHVS and FNYEAQ. The CDR3 DNA reads as TGTGCCAGCAGCCACGGACTAGCGGCGAACACCGGGGAGCTGTTTTTT. Translated: CASSHGLAANTGELFF.

CDR3 loop: CASSRGSPTYEQYF. CDR3 coding DNA: TGTGCCAGCAGTAGGGGGTCCCCTACCTACGAGCAGTACTTC. J is TRBJ2-7 and V is TRBV7-9; D might be TRBD1 (6 bases). With 6 bases removed from V and 2 bases from J, the gap between germline ends came to 14 bases. This CDR3 comprises 14 residues. Germline CDR1 is SEHNR and CDR2 is FQNEAQ (reference sequence).

This chain uses TRBV5-4 with TRBJ1-2, with D uncertain. With 7 bases removed from V and 3 bases from J, the gap between germline ends came to 13 bases. The germline CDR1 and CDR2 sequences are SGHNT and YYREEE (reference sequence). This CDR3 spans 13 amino acids. This CDR3 is CASRVVADYGYTF. The CDR3 coding sequence is TGTGCCAGCCGGGTGGTTGCTGACTATGGCTACACCTTC.

The genes are TRBV11-2 and TRBJ2-1; 9 bases line up with TRBD2. The CDR3 covers 15 residues. Germline V gene data show CDR1 as SGHAT and CDR2 as FQNNGV. With V trimmed by 5 bases and J by 0 bases, 2 bases remained unmatched. CDR3 sequence reads: CASSRGGASYNEQFF. As DNA, the CDR3 is TGTGCCAGCAGCCGCGGGGGGGCCTCCTACAATGAGCAGTTCTTC.

J is TRBJ2-7 and V is TRBV7-2, with no clear D. The CDR3 consists of 13 residues. From germline, CDR1 is SGHTA and CDR2 FQGNSA. V shed 2 bases and J shed 2 bases, with 7 bases lying between them. In DNA, the CDR3 is TGTGCCAGCAGCTTAAACAACCCCTACGAGCAGTACTTC. Translating it yields CASSLNNPYEQYF.

This clone was counted a few times. This chain links TRBV4-1 with TRBJ1-6; perhaps TRBD1 as D (6 bases). Germline V gene lookup returns CDR1 MGHRA and CDR2 YSYEKL. The CDR3 consists of 16 residues. V lost 0 bases and J lost 0, with 6 bases in between. The CDR3: CASSQEQGSYNSPLHF. The CDR3 nucleotides are TGCGCCAGCAGCCAAGAACAGGGCTCCTATAATTCACCCCTCCACTTT.

This clone showed up just a few times. The CDR3 region is CASSFGGNEGSYEQYF. CDR3 nucleotides: TGTGCCAGCAGCTTCGGGGGGAATGAGGGCAGCTACGAGCAGTACTTC. The chain combines TRBV7-2 with TRBJ2-7; 7 positions match TRBD2. Germline-derived CDR1 and CDR2 are SGHTA and FQGNSA. V lost 3 bases and J lost 3; bases outside the gene matches: 11. This CDR3 is 16 amino acids long.

The sample holds one count of this clone. The genes are TRBV2 and TRBJ1-1, with a weak D call TRBD1 (5 bases). Germline-derived CDR1 and CDR2 are SNHLY and FYNNEI. Trimming shortened V by 6 bases and J by 11 bases, and 13 bases separated the two germline ends. This CDR3 has 11 amino acids. CDR3 in amino acids: CASREEGTAFF. The CDR3 DNA reads as TGTGCCAGCAGGGAGGAAGGGACCGCTTTCTTT.

V and J are TRBV7-2 and TRBJ2-7, with 11 positions matching TRBD2. The germline V gene encodes CDR1 SGHTA and CDR2 FQGNSA. Trimming removed 0 bases from V and 4 bases from J; junction bases left unmatched: 2. This CDR3 spans 15 amino acids. In DNA form, the CDR3 reads TGTGCCAGCAGCTTAGCTAGCGGGGGGGGATACGAGCAGTACTTC. Translated, it gives CASSLASGGGYEQYF.

This clone was observed a handful of times. This chain connects TRBV19 to TRBJ1-5, with D possibly TRBD1 on 5 matching bases. This CDR3 contains 14 residues. The V end was cut by 7 bases, the J end by 3 bases, with 13 bases between. The germline gives CDR1 LNHDA, CDR2 SQIVND (reference sequence). The DNA of the CDR3 is TGTGCCAGTAAAGTTCAGGGAATCAATCAGCCCCAGCATTTT. Protein product: CASKVQGINQPQHF.

The V and J genes are TRBV19 and TRBJ2-7; 8 nucleotides line up with TRBD2. V lost 5 bases and J lost 3; bases outside the gene matches: 6. Germline V lookup: CDR1 LNHDA, CDR2 SQIVND (reference sequence). The CDR3 extends over 14 amino acids. The CDR3 bases are TGTGCCAGTAGTCTTCTAACTAGCGGCTACGAGCAGTACTTC. This codes for CASSLLTSGYEQYF.

The chain employs TRBV3-1 (or the pseudogene TRBV3-2) and TRBJ1-1; 10 positions agree with TRBD1. Germline CDR1 LGHDT, CDR2 YNNKEL (reference sequence). The CDR3 length is 14 residues. V was pared by 3 bases and J by 3 bases, with 1 base of the junction left unmatched. CDR3 residues: CASSQTGGDTEAFF. The CDR3 DNA is TGTGCCAGCAGCCAGACAGGGGGCGACACTGAAGCTTTCTTT.

The chain recombines TRBV5-1 with TRBJ1-4; D call uncertain. V was cut by 0 bases and J by 2 bases, with 11 bases left in between. The V gene's germline CDR1 is SGHRS and CDR2 YFSETQ. CDR3 length: 16 amino acids. The CDR3 protein is CASSLGRTATNEKLFF. The CDR3 DNA reads as TGCGCCAGCAGCTTGGGCCGGACGGCTACTAATGAAAAACTGTTTTTT.

This clone was found a few times. Germline and junction disagree at one end, which may indicate a read error. J is TRBJ1-2 and V is TRBV7-9; TRBD1 matches at 7 bases. Germline assignment: CDR1 SEHNR and CDR2 FQNEAQ (reference sequence). The CDR3 runs to 9 residues. CDR3 nucleotides: TGTGCCAGCAGCCAGGGACAGAGCTTC. Translated: CASSQGQSF.